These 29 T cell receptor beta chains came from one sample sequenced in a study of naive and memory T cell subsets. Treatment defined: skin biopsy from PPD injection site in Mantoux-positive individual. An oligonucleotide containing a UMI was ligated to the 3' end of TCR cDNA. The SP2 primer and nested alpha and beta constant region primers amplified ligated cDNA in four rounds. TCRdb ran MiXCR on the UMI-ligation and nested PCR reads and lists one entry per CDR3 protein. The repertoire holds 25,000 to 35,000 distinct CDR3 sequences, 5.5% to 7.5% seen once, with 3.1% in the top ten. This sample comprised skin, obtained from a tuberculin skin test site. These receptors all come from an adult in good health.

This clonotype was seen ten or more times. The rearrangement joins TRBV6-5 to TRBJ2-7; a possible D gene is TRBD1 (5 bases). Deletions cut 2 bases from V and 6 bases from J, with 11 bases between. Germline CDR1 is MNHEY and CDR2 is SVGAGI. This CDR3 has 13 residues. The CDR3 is CASSYTRVREQYF. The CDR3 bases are TGTGCCAGCAGTTACACCAGGGTCCGCGAGCAGTACTTC.

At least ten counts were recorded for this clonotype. The CDR3 DNA reads TGCAGTGCTAGAGATCGAGCTAGCGGGGCCTACAATGAGCAGTTCTTC. Its protein product is CSARDRASGAYNEQFF. The chain links TRBV20-1 to TRBJ2-1, with 9 nucleotides matching TRBD2. This CDR3 region has 16 residues. CDR1 and CDR2 (germline): DFQATT, SNEGSKA (reference sequence). V shed 0 bases, J shed 2 bases, and the junction held 5 bases outside the gene matches.

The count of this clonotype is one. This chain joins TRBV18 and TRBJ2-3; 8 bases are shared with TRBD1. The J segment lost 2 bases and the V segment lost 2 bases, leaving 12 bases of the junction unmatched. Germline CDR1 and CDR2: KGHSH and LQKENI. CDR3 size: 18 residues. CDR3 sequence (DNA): TGTGCCAGCTCACCAAGGACAGGGTCTCGATCCCTCACAGATACGCAGTATTTT. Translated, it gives CASSPRTGSRSLTDTQYF.

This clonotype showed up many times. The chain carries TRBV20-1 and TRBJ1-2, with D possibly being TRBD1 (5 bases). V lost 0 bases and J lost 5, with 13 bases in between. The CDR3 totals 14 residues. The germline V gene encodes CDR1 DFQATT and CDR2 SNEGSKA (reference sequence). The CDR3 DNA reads TGCAGTGCTAGAGACAGGGTTACTCTTTATGGCTACACCTTC. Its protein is CSARDRVTLYGYTF.

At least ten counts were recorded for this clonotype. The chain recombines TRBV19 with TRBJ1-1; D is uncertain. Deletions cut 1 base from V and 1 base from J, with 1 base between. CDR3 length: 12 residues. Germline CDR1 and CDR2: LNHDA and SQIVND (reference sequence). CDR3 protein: CASSIGNTEAFF. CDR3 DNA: TGTGCCAGTAGTATAGGGAACACTGAAGCTTTCTTT.

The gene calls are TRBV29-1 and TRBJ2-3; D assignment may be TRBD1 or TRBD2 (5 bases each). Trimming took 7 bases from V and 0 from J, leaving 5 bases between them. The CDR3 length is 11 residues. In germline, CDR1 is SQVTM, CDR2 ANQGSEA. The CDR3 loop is CSGGSTDTQYF. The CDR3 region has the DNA TGCAGCGGGGGGAGCACAGATACGCAGTATTTT.

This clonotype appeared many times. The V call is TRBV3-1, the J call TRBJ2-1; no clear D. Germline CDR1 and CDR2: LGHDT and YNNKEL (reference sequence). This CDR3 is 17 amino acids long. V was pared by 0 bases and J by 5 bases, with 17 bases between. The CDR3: CASSQDRGSRANNEQFF. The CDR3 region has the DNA TGTGCCAGCAGCCAAGATAGAGGATCGAGAGCTAACAATGAGCAGTTCTTC.

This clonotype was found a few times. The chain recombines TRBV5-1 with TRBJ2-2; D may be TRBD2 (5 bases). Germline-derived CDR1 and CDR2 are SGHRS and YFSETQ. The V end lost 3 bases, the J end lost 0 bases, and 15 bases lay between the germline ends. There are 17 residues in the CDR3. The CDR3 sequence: CASSWGMGDSNTGELFF. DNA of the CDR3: TGCGCCAGCAGCTGGGGAATGGGAGATTCGAACACCGGGGAGCTGTTTTTT.

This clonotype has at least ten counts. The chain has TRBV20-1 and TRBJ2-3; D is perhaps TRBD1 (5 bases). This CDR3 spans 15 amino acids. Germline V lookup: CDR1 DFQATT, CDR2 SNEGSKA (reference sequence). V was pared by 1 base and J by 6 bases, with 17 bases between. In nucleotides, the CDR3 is TGCAGTGCTAGAGGGGGCAGCAACTCATGGGATACGCAGTATTTT. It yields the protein CSARGGSNSWDTQYF.

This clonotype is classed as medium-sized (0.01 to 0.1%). The CDR3: CASSPRAGSTDTQYF. The CDR3 DNA reads as TGTGCCAGCAGCCCTCGTGCGGGGAGCACAGATACGCAGTATTTT. The V gene is TRBV7-8, the J gene TRBJ2-3; TRBD2 might be the D (6 bases). Germline loops: CDR1 SGHVS, CDR2 FQNEAQ. CDR3 size: 15 residues. Trimming pared 5 bases from V and 0 bases from J, leaving 12 bases between.

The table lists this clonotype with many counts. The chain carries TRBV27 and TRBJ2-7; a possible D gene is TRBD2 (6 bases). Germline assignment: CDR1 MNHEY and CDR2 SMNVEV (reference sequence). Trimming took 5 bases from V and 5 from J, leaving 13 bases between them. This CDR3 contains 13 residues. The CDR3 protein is CASSLTGVHEQYF. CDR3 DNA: TGTGCCAGCAGTCTGACGGGGGTCCACGAGCAGTACTTC.

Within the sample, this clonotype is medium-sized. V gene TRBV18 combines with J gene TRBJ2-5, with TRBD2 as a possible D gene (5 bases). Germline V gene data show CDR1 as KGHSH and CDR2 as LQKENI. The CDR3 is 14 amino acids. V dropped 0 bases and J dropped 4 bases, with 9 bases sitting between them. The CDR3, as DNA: TGTGCCAGCTCACCACCGGCTAGCCGAGAGACCCAGTACTTC. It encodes CASSPPASRETQYF.

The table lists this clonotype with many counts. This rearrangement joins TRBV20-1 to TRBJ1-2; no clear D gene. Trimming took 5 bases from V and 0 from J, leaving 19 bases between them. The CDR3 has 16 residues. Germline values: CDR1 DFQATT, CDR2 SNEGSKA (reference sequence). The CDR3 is CSAPRRAQGPNYGYTF. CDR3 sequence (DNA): TGCAGTGCTCCTCGCCGGGCTCAAGGACCTAACTATGGCTACACCTTC.

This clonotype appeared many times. The CDR3 coding sequence is TGTGCCAGCTCACCGCCTAATCAGCCCCAGCATTTT. It codes for CASSPPNQPQHF. The chain joins TRBV18 to TRBJ1-5, with D unclear. Per germline, CDR1 KGHSH and CDR2 LQKENI. CDR3 length: 12 amino acids. Trimming took off 3 bases at V and 4 bases at J, with 4 bases between the two ends.

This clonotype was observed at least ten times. CDR3 coding DNA: TGTGCCAGCAGCCCCGGCCAGCGGGCCTTAGCCAAAAACATTCAGTACTTC. Residues: CASSPGQRALAKNIQYF. This chain uses TRBV9 with TRBJ2-4; D might be TRBD2 (6 bases). CDR3 size: 17 residues. Per germline, CDR1 SGDLS and CDR2 YYNGEE. Trimming took 4 bases from V and 0 from J, leaving 17 bases between them.

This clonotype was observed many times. The CDR3 spells CSARRGLAGEYEQYF. CDR3 nucleotide sequence: TGCAGTGCTAGACGGGGACTAGCGGGAGAATACGAGCAGTACTTC. This chain joins TRBV20-1 and TRBJ2-7, with TRBD2 identical over 14 bases. This CDR3 contains 15 residues. V was clipped by 2 bases and J by 4 bases; unmatched bases: 4. Germline V CDR1 and CDR2: DFQATT, SNEGSKA (reference sequence).

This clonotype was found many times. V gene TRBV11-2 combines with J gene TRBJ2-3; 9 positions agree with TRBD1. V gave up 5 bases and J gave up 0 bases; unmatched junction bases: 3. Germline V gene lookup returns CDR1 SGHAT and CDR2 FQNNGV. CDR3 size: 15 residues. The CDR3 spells CASSLGQGSTDTQYF. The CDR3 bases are TGTGCCAGCAGCCTTGGACAGGGGAGCACAGATACGCAGTATTTT.

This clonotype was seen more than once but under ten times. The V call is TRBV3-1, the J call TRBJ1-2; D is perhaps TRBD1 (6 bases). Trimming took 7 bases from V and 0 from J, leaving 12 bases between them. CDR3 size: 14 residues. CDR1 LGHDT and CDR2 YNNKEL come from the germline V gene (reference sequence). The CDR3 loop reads CASTRTATNYGYTF. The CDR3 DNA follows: TGTGCCAGCACCCGGACAGCTACTAACTATGGCTACACCTTC.

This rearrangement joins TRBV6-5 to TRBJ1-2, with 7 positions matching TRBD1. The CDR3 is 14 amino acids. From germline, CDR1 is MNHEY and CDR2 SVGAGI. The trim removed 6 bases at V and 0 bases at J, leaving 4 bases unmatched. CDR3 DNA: TGTGCCAGCAGCCGGGGGACAGCTAACTATGGCTACACCTTC. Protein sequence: CASSRGTANYGYTF.

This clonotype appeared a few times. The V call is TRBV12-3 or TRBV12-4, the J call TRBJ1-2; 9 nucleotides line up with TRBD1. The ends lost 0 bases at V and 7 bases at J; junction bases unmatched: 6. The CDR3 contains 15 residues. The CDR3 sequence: CASSLARGQGSGYTF. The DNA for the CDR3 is TGTGCCAGCAGTTTAGCGCGGGGACAGGGATCTGGCTACACCTTC.

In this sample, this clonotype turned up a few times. This CDR3 is CASSQAIRDRDRHSPLHF. The DNA for the CDR3 is TGCGCCAGCAGCCAAGCTATCCGGGACAGGGACAGGCATTCACCCCTCCACTTT. This chain connects TRBV4-1 to TRBJ1-6; 9 bases fit TRBD1. This CDR3 has 18 amino acids. V lost 1 base to trimming and J lost 8 bases; unmatched junction nucleotides: 12. CDR1 and CDR2 from the germline V gene are MGHRA and YSYEKL.

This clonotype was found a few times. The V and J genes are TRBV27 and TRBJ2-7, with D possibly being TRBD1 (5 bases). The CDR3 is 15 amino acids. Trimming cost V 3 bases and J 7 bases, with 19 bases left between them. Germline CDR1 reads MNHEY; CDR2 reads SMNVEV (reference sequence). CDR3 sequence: CASSLALDSWEEQYF. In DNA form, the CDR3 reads TGTGCCAGCAGTTTGGCCCTTGACAGTTGGGAAGAGCAGTACTTC.

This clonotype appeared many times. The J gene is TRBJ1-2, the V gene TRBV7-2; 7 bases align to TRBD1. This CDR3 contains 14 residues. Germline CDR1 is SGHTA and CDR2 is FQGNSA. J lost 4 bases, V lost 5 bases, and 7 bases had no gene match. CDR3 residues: CASSARTGLYGYTF. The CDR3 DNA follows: TGTGCCAGCAGCGCGAGGACAGGCCTCTATGGCTACACCTTC.

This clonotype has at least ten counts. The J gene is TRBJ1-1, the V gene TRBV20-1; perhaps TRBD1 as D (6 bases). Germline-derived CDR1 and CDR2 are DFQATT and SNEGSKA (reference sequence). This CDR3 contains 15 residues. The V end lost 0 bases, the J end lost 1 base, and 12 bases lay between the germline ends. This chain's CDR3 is CSARDYREENTEAFF. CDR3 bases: TGCAGTGCTAGAGACTACAGGGAGGAGAACACTGAAGCTTTCTTT.

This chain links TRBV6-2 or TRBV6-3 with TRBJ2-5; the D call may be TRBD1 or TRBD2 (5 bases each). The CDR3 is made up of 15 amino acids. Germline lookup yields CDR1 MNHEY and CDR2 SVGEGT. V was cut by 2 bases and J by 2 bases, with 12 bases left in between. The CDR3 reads CASSYLQGPQETQYF. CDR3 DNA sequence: TGTGCCAGCAGTTACCTCCAGGGACCTCAAGAGACCCAGTACTTC.

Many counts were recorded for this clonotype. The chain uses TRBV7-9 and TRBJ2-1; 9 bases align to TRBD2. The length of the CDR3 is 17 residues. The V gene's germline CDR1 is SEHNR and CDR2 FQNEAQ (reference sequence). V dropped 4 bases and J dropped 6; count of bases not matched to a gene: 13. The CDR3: CASSSTGASGDPNEQFF. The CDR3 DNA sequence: TGTGCCAGCAGCTCTACCGGCGCTAGCGGGGACCCCAATGAGCAGTTCTTC.

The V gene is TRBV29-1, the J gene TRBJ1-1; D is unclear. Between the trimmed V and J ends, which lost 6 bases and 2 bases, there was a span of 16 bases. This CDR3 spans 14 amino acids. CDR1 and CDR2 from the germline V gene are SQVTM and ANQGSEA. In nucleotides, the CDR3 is TGCAGCGTAGACACCTCCGACTTAAACACTGAAGCTTTCTTT. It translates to CSVDTSDLNTEAFF.

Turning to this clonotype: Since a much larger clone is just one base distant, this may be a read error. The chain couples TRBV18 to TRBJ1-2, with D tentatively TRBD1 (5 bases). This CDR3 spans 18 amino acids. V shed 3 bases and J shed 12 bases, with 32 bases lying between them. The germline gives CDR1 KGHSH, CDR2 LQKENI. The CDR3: CASSPQSPIGDRSGGDTF. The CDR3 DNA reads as TGTGCCAGCTCACCCCAATCCCCCATAGGGGATAGGTCAGGCGGCGACACCTTC.

CDR3 bases: TGTGCCAGCAGTTTACGGGGGGCGAGGGGTGAAGCTTTCTTT. It yields the protein CASSLRGARGEAFF. The chain employs TRBV12-3 or TRBV12-4 and TRBJ1-1; D may be TRBD1 (6 bases). This CDR3 region has 14 residues. V was cut by 2 bases and J by 7 bases, with 14 bases left in between.